This record concerns one TCR beta chain sequence. Antigen specificity is unknown. The CDR3 has 15 residues. Germline V gene sequence: CDR1 MNHEY, CDR2 SMNVEV (reference sequence). This specimen comes from a study of CXCR3-negative and CXCR3-positive naive CD8 T cells. UMI-labeled 5' RACE TRB cDNA libraries were prepared from the cells. TCRdb reanalyzed the 5' RACE reads, giving one entry per CDR3 protein sequence and no DNA. Its table records just under 65,000 distinct CDR3 sequences. Study-level results: Naive cells positive for CXCR3 carried more hydrophobic TRB CDR3s than CXCR3-negative ones. Similar TRBV-TRBJ gene usage was seen in naive CXCR3-negative and CXCR3-positive cells, but not in memory cells.

The V and J genes are TRBV27 and TRBJ2-1. What was sequenced was naive CXCR3+ CD8+ T cells from blood. The subset was: CD45RO-CCR7+CD27+CD95- naive CD8+ T cells expressing CXCR3 (TNR3+). The clonotype originates from a human donor in good health. Some clones in this sample may be carry-over from other donors' samples. The CDR3 region is CASSLLGFSYNEQFF.